Below, one T cell receptor beta chain is given with its context. This sample stems from a study of cytomegalovirus exposure and HLA in healthy donors. V dropped 4 bases and J dropped 0 bases, with 13 bases sitting between them. Germline V gene data show CDR1 as SEHNR and CDR2 as FQNEAQ (reference sequence). The CDR3 length is 16 residues. Use of 60 Vbeta and 13 Jbeta primers characterized the PCR. The repertoire was sequenced with immunoSEQ multiplex PCR; TCRdb's copy has only in-frame clones and lacks some. The data contain 150,000 to 200,000 clones, less than 90% of them singletons. This rearrangement joins TRBV7-9 to TRBJ1-3; D remains unclear. Sequences were obtained from PBMCs. The sequence came from a man over 45 in good health and CMV-seropositive. The CDR3 bases are TGTGCCAGCAGCTCATCAACAGAGTACTCTGGAAACACCATATATTTT. Protein: CASSSSTEYSGNTIYF.